This TCR beta chain was retrieved from a study of monozygotic twins with inflammatory bowel disease. Starting material for each TCR library was around 4,000 ng of total RNA. cDNA for TCRalpha and TCRbeta was amplified by nested PCRs of about 15 then roughly 10 cycles. TCRdb reanalyzed the 5' RACE reads, giving one entry per CDR3 protein sequence and no DNA. The table for this sample gives over 150,000 distinct CDR3 sequences. Notes on this clonotype: Antigen: not known.

Study-wide results and limits: People with IBD had fewer clonotypes in common with others than healthy twins did, especially with disease activity.

This CDR3 contains 15 residues. Germline CDR1 and CDR2: GTSNPN and SVGIG (reference sequence). The sequence derives from a human donor with ulcerative colitis or Crohn's disease, or a healthy co-twin of an affected twin (not recorded which). The rearrangement uses TRBV30 and TRBJ2-7; TCRdb proposes TRBD1, but this gene call is untestable without DNA. The sequencing input was blood. The CDR3 protein is CAWSTGTEDSYEQYF. The full variable domain, with the rest looked up from reference TRBV30 and TRBJ2-7, is SQTIHQWPATLVQPVGSPLSLECTVEGTSNPNLYWYRQAAGRGLQLLFYSVGIGQISSEVPQNLSASRPQDRQFILSSKKLLLSDSGFYLCAWSTGTEDSYEQYFGPGTRLTVT.